The entry below describes one TCR beta chain. There is no known antigen for this receptor. This sample was included in a study of cytomegalovirus exposure and HLA in healthy donors (dated by TCRdb to the late 2010s). With regard to the full study: An earlier analysis of some 620 of the donors reported 250 to 300 Gb of sequence data and around 100 million unique TCR beta sequences obtained from about 200 million T cells. Roughly 300 gigabases of sequencing data and roughly 80 million unique TCR sequences made up an early release that covered 500 to 700 HLA-typed donors. Of the roughly 410 genotyped donors, 65% to 90% were placed in the genetic ancestry cluster associated with self-reported Caucasian donors. The study aimed to test whether signatures of past pathogen exposure could be identified by cataloging public T cell receptors. The T cell repertoires of some 670 subjects were profiled by immunosequencing and related to cytomegalovirus serostatus. Along with the roughly 710-subject first cohort, a separate validation cohort of about 110 different subjects was used. The study combined high-throughput TCR immunosequencing, statistical association of individual TCRs with disease status, and machine learning to predict cytomegalovirus infection status. A later analysis re-analyzed previously published TCR beta repertoires from 666 donors and added high-resolution HLA genotyping to study TCR occurrence patterns. Rather than drawing on any new phenotypic data, the later analysis identified candidate immune exposures from TCR beta sequences and the way those sequences occurred across donors. An earlier analysis of some 600 of the donors applied high-throughput TCR beta sequencing to assess whether each TCR beta V gene segment acted as functional or pseudogenic. Donor age, sex, ethnicity and CMV serostatus were collected together with the repertoire data. Genome-wide SNP genotypes for about 55% of the roughly 670 donors were used in a later genetic analysis, which treated that subset as a discovery cohort. Every discovery cohort repertoire had been produced on one sequencing platform. HLA typing covered class I and class II loci at four-digit resolution. The number of donors typed differed by locus, with about 629-640 for A, B, C, DRB1 and DQB1, roughly 520 for DQA1, some 570 for DPA1, and about 450 for DPB1. Roughly 5 DR-DQ haplotypes were handled as single units for association and clustering because linkage in the cohort was strong. Across approximately 420 genotyped donors of the cohort, an average of roughly 250,000 unique TCR beta nucleotide sequences per donor were sequenced, and roughly 20% of those sequences were non-productive. The paper as a whole reports these results and caveats: In a later analysis, TCR association rates were found to vary across HLA loci, with the most associated TCRs seen for DRB1 alleles and the fewest for HLA-C alleles. Because counts were too low, some 17 rarely observed V segments, including chromosome 9 orphons, were excluded from the earlier analysis of 587 of the donors. According to a later analysis, most CMV-associated TCR beta chains appeared to be HLA-restricted, and the HLA associations seemed to be driven largely by CMV exposure. The classifier was reported to diagnose cytomegalovirus status with high specificity and sensitivity in both the original and validation cohorts. Linkage disequilibrium might explain the correlated functional status among segregating V segments, but an unknown experimental factor could not be excluded. The sequencing pipeline was judged likely to have produced a cluster of highly shared sequence variants as a technical artifact. A later genetic analysis associated a missense DCLRE1C variant with V-gene and J-gene trimming of TCR beta chains, and an independent cohort replicated the association. Across donors, most TCR sequences were observed very rarely, whereas some public TCRs were present in many individuals. CMV serostatus was the only immune exposure information available for the cohort. The 87-base-pair reads could not distinguish some IMGT-functional V segments, including TRBV6-2 and TRBV6-3, so those segments were excluded. A later analysis associated about 18,000 TCR beta sequences with specific HLA alleles at a false discovery rate of 0.05. Only TCR beta chains were sequenced in this cohort, and the absence of alpha or paired-chain data limited detectable features. Several of the top co-occurrence clusters appeared to be linked to parvovirus B19, influenza, CMV and Epstein-Barr virus, according to a later analysis. In a later analysis, HLA-associated TCR beta chains showed more clonal expansion and lower generation probabilities than non-associated chains that were equally common. A further reported finding was that TCR beta sequences accurately predicted the HLA-A and HLA-B alleles for most subjects in the first cohort. Presence/absence analyses assumed roughly uniform sequencing depth across donors, an assumption that may not hold. When HLA alleles, especially DR and DQ, strongly co-occurred, TCR associations were difficult to assign to individual alleles. A later genetic analysis reported fewer N-insertions in productive TCRs among donors in an Asian-associated ancestry cluster than the roughly 640-donor mean. In vitro tests confirmed that a few of the cytomegalovirus-associated TCR beta chains recognize cytomegalovirus antigens. The study gave a list of 150 to 200 TCR beta chains associated with cytomegalovirus. The authors suggested that the approach could potentially be extended to other disease states and immunological phenotypes. In an earlier analysis of around 500 of the donors, most TCR beta V segments appeared in productive rearrangements about 87% or about 30% of the time, broadly matching IMGT annotations. HLA typing was unavailable for some donors at each locus, so association tests used only the typed subset.

In total, fewer than 750 healthy bone marrow donors made up the cohort. At the time of sampling, every cohort member was nominally healthy, though immune exposures that went unrecorded were likely present. The donor tested CMV seronegative, placing the donor among the roughly 340 seronegative members of the cohort. Each donor provided a peripheral blood sample, and peripheral blood mononuclear cells were used for TCR beta sequencing. Genomic DNA was extracted from the blood cell samples with the Qiagen DNeasy Blood Extraction Kit. For this chain, trimming is 4 bases at the V end and 6 bases at the J end, and the number of junction bases without a gene match is 12. The CDR3 numbers 16 residues from cysteine through phenylalanine. The kept DNA is CDR3 alone, 48 bases in frame from the first base. CDR1 and CDR2 are drawn from the germline V gene: KGHSH, LQKENI. Receptors were amplified or captured by the immunoSEQ multiplex PCR assay. The multiplex PCR relied on a mix of 60 forward primers for TCR Vbeta segments and 13 reverse primers for TCR Jbeta segments. The CDR3 region of rearranged TCR beta genes was amplified from genomic DNA with a multiplex PCR assay. The Illumina HiSeq System was used to sequence the amplified TCR beta libraries as 87-base-pair reads. Per the authors' processing: In a later analysis, tens of millions of unique TCR beta chains were counted across the approximately 670 repertoires, and roughly 11 million of these chains were shared by at least two donors. Raw reads were error-corrected and collapsed into unique sequences with a nearest-neighbor algorithm that merged closely related sequences to remove PCR and sequencing errors. Alignment of CDR3 sequences to IMGT reference sequences was used to assign V, D and J gene segments. Each retained sequence needed at least a six-nucleotide match to both a V gene segment and a J gene segment. Rearrangements were called productive when the CDR3 lacked stop codons and stayed in frame with V and J; all others were non-productive. Following IMGT convention, CDR3 was defined as the stretch from the second conserved V-encoded cysteine to the conserved J-encoded phenylalanine. In an earlier analysis of around 640 of the donors, sequences lacking an unambiguous match to a single V gene segment were excluded. An earlier analysis of a few hundred of the donors classified V segments as functional when productive rearrangements were above 56.7% and as segregating when the standard deviation between donors was above 5%. To diagnose cytomegalovirus status from the catalog of TCR beta chain sequences, a statistical classification framework was built. A later analysis assigned V and J genes by comparing TCR nucleotide sequences with IMGT/GENE-DB human TR gene sequences. In a later analysis, CDR3 sequences and most-parsimonious VDJ recombination scenarios were assigned using the TCRdist pipeline. A later analysis defined each TCR beta chain by its CDR3 amino acid sequence plus V-gene family, and excluded reads lacking a unique V-gene family. To address suspected cross-contamination and a sequencing artifact, a later analysis removed roughly 580 highly shared, low-generation-probability nucleotide sequences. A later analysis calculated a clonal expansion index for each public chain from normalized within-repertoire ranks of inferred template counts. In a later analysis, generation probabilities were computed with a VDJ recombination model fitted to out-of-frame rearrangements, and the resulting probabilities were checked against IGoR. In a later analysis, TCR-TCR, TCR-HLA and TCR-CMV co-occurrence was scored with hypergeometric tests, and a repertoire-size bias correction was applied to TCR pairs. False discovery rates were estimated in a later analysis by permuting HLA or CMV assignments 20 times. In a later analysis, co-occurring TCRs were grouped with DBSCAN, and TCRdist sequence similarity was added when clustering was performed within HLA-allele-positive subsets. Co-occurrence clustering excluded repertoires with fewer than 30,000 or more than 120,000 public chains, plus five with anomalous nucleotide sharing. This immuneACCESS table, as held by TCRdb, lists in-frame sequences with V and J called but not all clones. Of the missing ones, under half trace to an unresolved V gene in checked studies; the others have no known cause. V, J and clone size derive from that table, while D and trimming were established from the DNA sequence. This sample's clone table shows just over 80,000 clones. 1.1% of the sample lies in the top ten.

This clonotype was sampled from a woman aged 25 to 39 in good health and CMV-seronegative. Sequencing was done on a sample of PBMCs. This chain joins TRBV18 to TRBJ2-7; 10 bases in between match TRBD2. The DNA reads TGTGCCAGCTCACTCTCTAGCGGGGGTTCGGATTGCGAGCAGTACTTC. Protein translation: CASSLSSGGSDCEQYF. Extended through the reference TRBV18 and TRBJ2-7 proteins, this CDR3 yields the full variable domain: NAGVMQNPRHLVRRRGQEARLRCSPMKGHSHVYWYRQLPEEGLKFMVYLQKENIIDESGMPKERFSAEFPKEGPSILRIQQVVRGDSAAYFCASSLSSGGSDCEQYFGPGTRLTVT.